This TCR beta chain was recovered during a study of shared clonotypes between healthy human individuals. Overall study findings and caveats: A generally larger estimated richness was seen in naive subsets than in memory subsets.

Only in-frame clones appear in the TCRdb table, and some are missing; sequencing was by immunoSEQ multiplex PCR. The profile shows approximately 650,000 clones, less than 97% of them singletons. Terminally differentiated effector memory CD45RA+ cells were left out of the naive CD8 fraction, which was CD45RO-negative and positively selected for CCR7. As regards this clone: Its antigen remains unidentified.

There are 17 residues in the CDR3. From germline, CDR1 is SEHNR and CDR2 FQNEAQ (reference sequence). V lost 5 bases, J lost 2 bases, and 19 bases lay in between. Sample: naive CD8+ T cells sorted from blood. The sequence came from a woman aged 30 to 39 in good health. The chain combines TRBV7-9 with TRBJ2-1; D might be TRBD1 or TRBD2, each matching 5 bases. In nucleotides, the CDR3 is TGTGCCAGCAGCGCCCGTGTGGGGGAATCCCCCTACAATGAGCAGTTCTTC. Encoded protein: CASSARVGESPYNEQFF. Together with reference TRBV7-9 and TRBJ2-1, the CDR3 gives the full variable domain: DTGVSQNPRHKITKRGQNVTFRCDPISEHNRLYWYRQTLGQGPEFLTYFQNEAQLEKSRLLSDRFSAERPKGSFSTLEIQRTEQGDSAMYLCASSARVGESPYNEQFFGPGTRLTVL.